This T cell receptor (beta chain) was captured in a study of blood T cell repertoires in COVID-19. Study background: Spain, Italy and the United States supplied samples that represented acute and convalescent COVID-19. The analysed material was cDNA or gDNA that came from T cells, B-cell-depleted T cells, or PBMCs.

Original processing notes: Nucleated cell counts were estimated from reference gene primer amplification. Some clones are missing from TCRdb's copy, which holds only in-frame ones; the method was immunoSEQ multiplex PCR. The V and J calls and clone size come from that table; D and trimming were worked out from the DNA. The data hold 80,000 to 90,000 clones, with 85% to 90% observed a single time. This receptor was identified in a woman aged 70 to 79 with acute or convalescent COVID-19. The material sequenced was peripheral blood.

CDR3: CASSAGVGEQYV. The CDR3 bases are TGTGCCAGCAGCGCCGGGGTCGGCGAGCAGTACGTC. This rearrangement joins TRBV5-6 to TRBJ2-7; possible D gene TRBD2, 5 bases. The CDR3 length is 12 residues. Germline-derived CDR1 and CDR2 are SGHDT and YYEEEE. Deletions cut 4 bases from V and 6 bases from J, with 11 bases between.